A single sample is the source of the 22 T cell receptor beta chains below, sequenced in a study of T cell repertoires in cytomegalovirus infection (dated by TCRdb to between 2018 and 2020). Instrument used: Illumina HiSeq 1500. The public reads were quality trimmed at Q25 with fastp and then assembled into clones with MiXCR by TCRdb, keeping productive beta chains. Under each unique CDR3 protein, matching rows form one entry showing the most common genes and DNA. Recorded for this sample are fewer than 550,000 distinct CDR3 sequences; approximately 10% of them occurred a single time. Together, the top ten hold 10% of the sample. Sequenced input: PBMCs. These receptors originate from a human donor in good health (CMV status not recorded). Some clones in this sample may be carry-over from other donors' samples.

This clonotype was observed at least ten times. The chain uses TRBV10-3 and TRBJ1-4; a weak D match, TRBD1 (5 bases). Per germline, CDR1 ENHRY and CDR2 SYGVKD. CDR3 length: 14 residues. With 3 bases removed from V and 7 bases from J, the gap between germline ends came to 12 bases. CDR3 in DNA: TGTGCCATCAGTGACCCGGGGGGTTCTGAAAAACTGTTTTTT. Its translation is CAISDPGGSEKLFF.

The CDR3 sequence is CASSVGLGDRGVSEAEAFF. The CDR3 region has the DNA TGTGCCAGCAGCGTAGGTCTTGGGGACAGGGGCGTATCTGAAGCTGAAGCTTTCTTT. The rearrangement joins TRBV9 to TRBJ1-1; 10 nucleotides line up with TRBD1. Germline trimming cut 0 bases from V and 6 bases from J; bases unmatched to any gene: 17. This CDR3 has 19 amino acids. Germline values: CDR1 SGDLS, CDR2 YYNGEE.

This clonotype was picked up many times. V usage is TRBV6-6 and J usage is TRBJ2-2; tentative D call: TRBD2 (6 bases). V was clipped by 4 bases and J by 0 bases, with 12 bases between them. The germline V gene encodes CDR1 MNHNY and CDR2 SVGAGI (reference sequence). The CDR3 has 16 residues. CDR3 amino acids: CASSSPDYSNTGELFF. CDR3 coding DNA: TGTGCCAGCAGTTCCCCGGACTATTCGAACACCGGGGAGCTGTTTTTT.

This chain connects TRBV28 to TRBJ2-7, with D hard to call. Germline V gene data show CDR1 as MDHEN and CDR2 as SYDVKM. The CDR3 spans 13 residues. Trimming pared 8 bases from V and 0 bases from J, leaving 11 bases between. CDR3 DNA sequence: TGTGCCAGCGCACGTGCCGGCTCCTACGAGCAGTACTTC. Its translation: CASARAGSYEQYF.

This clonotype appeared many times. V gene TRBV7-9 combines with J gene TRBJ2-1; 7 bases fit TRBD2. In germline, CDR1 is SEHNR, CDR2 FQNEAQ (reference sequence). CDR3 size: 15 residues. Trimming cost V 4 bases and J 2 bases; bases outside gene matches: 5. CDR3 residues: CASSSLRGAYNEQFF. The DNA for the CDR3 is TGTGCCAGCAGCTCTCTTCGGGGGGCCTACAATGAGCAGTTCTTC.

This clonotype has at least ten counts. This rearrangement joins TRBV6-6 to TRBJ1-2; a possible D gene is TRBD1 (6 bases). The V end lost 8 bases, the J end lost 4 bases, and 20 bases lay between the germline ends. From germline, CDR1 is MNHNY and CDR2 SVGAGI (reference sequence). The CDR3 runs to 15 residues. The DNA of the CDR3 is TGTGCCAGCTTAATAGGGGGGGGCGTCAGCTATGGCTACACCTTC. Its protein is CASLIGGGVSYGYTF.

This clonotype showed up many times. J is TRBJ1-5 and V is TRBV7-9; D is perhaps TRBD1 (6 bases). This CDR3 is 16 amino acids long. Germline V gene lookup returns CDR1 SEHNR and CDR2 FQNEAQ (reference sequence). Trimming stripped 5 bases from V and 1 base from J, with 15 bases between. The CDR3 protein is CASSHPPGTSNQPQHF. The CDR3 DNA follows: TGTGCCAGCAGCCACCCCCCCGGGACAAGCAATCAGCCCCAGCATTTT.

This clonotype turned up a few times. The chain uses TRBV29-1 and TRBJ2-6; D gene uncertain. From germline, CDR1 is SQVTM and CDR2 ANQGSEA. The CDR3 runs to 14 residues. The V and J ends lost 5 bases and 0 bases respectively, with 8 bases between them. The CDR3, as DNA: TGCAGCGTTAGGTCAGCCTCTGGGGCCAACGTCCTGACTTTC. Protein sequence: CSVRSASGANVLTF.

This clonotype was counted many times. The chain has TRBV7-8 and TRBJ1-1, with a possible D match to TRBD1 (6 bases). Germline CDR1 and CDR2: SGHVS and FQNEAQ. The V end was cut by 5 bases, the J end by 3 bases, with 16 bases between. The CDR3 runs 15 residues. Written as DNA, the CDR3 is TGTGCCAGCAGCCCACGACTACAGGGAGACACTGAAGCTTTCTTT. Its translation is CASSPRLQGDTEAFF.

The CDR3 region is CASSEPASHPDTQYF. The CDR3 DNA is TGTGCCAGCAGTGAACCGGCCTCTCATCCAGATACGCAGTATTTT. The genes are TRBV25-1 and TRBJ2-3, with D unclear. The CDR3 loop spans 15 amino acids. Germline loops: CDR1 MGHDK, CDR2 SYGVNS. Trimming shortened V by 2 bases and J by 4 bases, and 13 bases separated the two germline ends.

This clonotype was seen at least ten times. The chain recombines TRBV7-3 with TRBJ2-2; D not resolved. Germline V CDR1 and CDR2: SGHTA, FQGTGA. The CDR3 has 15 amino acids. V lost 4 bases, J lost 6 bases, and 15 bases lay in between. For the CDR3, the DNA is TGTGCCAGCAGCTCGGGTCGAACTGCACCCGGGGAGCTGTTTTTT. The encoded protein is CASSSGRTAPGELFF.

This clonotype was seen only a few times. The rearrangement joins TRBV12-3 or TRBV12-4 to TRBJ2-7; D uncertain. CDR3 length: 15 amino acids. The V end lost 1 base, the J end lost 2 bases, and 12 bases lay between the germline ends. CDR3 sequence reads: CASSLGLGKAYEQYF. The CDR3 coding sequence is TGTGCCAGCAGTTTAGGATTGGGGAAGGCCTACGAGCAGTACTTC.

This clonotype was seen many times. J is TRBJ1-2 and V is TRBV12-3 or TRBV12-4; D gene unclear. Trimming took off 4 bases at V and 8 bases at J, with 11 bases between the two ends. The CDR3 is made up of 12 amino acids. The CDR3 DNA reads TGTGCCAGCAGTTCTTGGCCCGACGGCTACACCTTC. Translation gives CASSSWPDGYTF.

This clonotype was detected many times. The rearrangement links TRBV6-6 to TRBJ1-2, with no clear D. CDR3 length equals 13 residues. V was trimmed by 6 bases and J by 6 bases, leaving 14 bases between them. Germline assignment: CDR1 MNHNY and CDR2 SVGAGI (reference sequence). The CDR3 loop is CASSLSGVHGYTF. CDR3 DNA: TGTGCCAGCAGCCTAAGTGGGGTTCATGGCTACACCTTC.

This clonotype was found a few times. This rearrangement joins TRBV5-1 to TRBJ1-4, with D maybe TRBD1 (5 bases). The CDR3 loop spans 15 amino acids. The germline V and J ends were trimmed by 3 bases and 5 bases, with 14 bases remaining between them. Germline V CDR1 and CDR2: SGHRS, YFSETQ. DNA for the CDR3: TGCGCCAGCAGCTCCCCCGGGACGGTGAATGAAAAACTGTTTTTT. It codes for CASSSPGTVNEKLFF.

This clonotype was seen at least ten times. V is TRBV27 and J is TRBJ2-7, with unresolved D. From germline, CDR1 is MNHEY and CDR2 SMNVEV (reference sequence). V lost 4 bases to trimming and J lost 6 bases, with 19 bases between them. The CDR3 totals 15 residues. CDR3 nucleotide sequence: TGTGCCAGCAGTTCTCCCGGGTCCCCGGTGGGCGAGCAGTACTTC. It yields the protein CASSSPGSPVGEQYF.

This clonotype occurred many times. The V gene is TRBV7-6, the J gene TRBJ1-3, with 7 bases aligning to TRBD1. This CDR3 spans 17 amino acids. The junction had 13 bases not matched to a gene; V was cut back by 5 bases and J by 3 bases. Germline V CDR1 and CDR2: SGHVS, FNYEAQ. Here the CDR3 DNA reads TGTGCCAGCAGCGTATACGTAGGGGGCGGGAGTGGAAACACCATATATTTT. Residues: CASSVYVGGGSGNTIYF.

V is TRBV2 and J is TRBJ2-5; D is undetermined. This CDR3 spans 14 amino acids. CDR1 is SNHLY and CDR2 is FYNNEI in the germline V gene. Trimming left V 3 bases short and J 2 bases short, with 10 bases between. The CDR3 loop reads CASSDLGLQETQYF. CDR3 nucleotides: TGTGCCAGCAGTGATTTGGGGTTACAAGAGACCCAGTACTTC.

This clonotype was observed at least ten times. V is TRBV15 and J is TRBJ2-7; D perhaps matches TRBD1 (5 bases). The CDR3 length is 14 residues. V lost 0 bases and J 2 bases, leaving 8 bases between the germline ends. Germline-derived CDR1 and CDR2 are LNHNV and YYDKDF (reference sequence). CDR3 nucleotides: TGTGCCACCAGCAGAGATCAGGGTGCCTACGAGCAGTACTTC. This sequence encodes CATSRDQGAYEQYF.

This clonotype was picked up many times. The rearrangement links TRBV27 to TRBJ2-3; D is unclear. Between the trimmed V and J ends, which lost 3 bases and 0 bases, there was a span of 10 bases. The V gene's germline CDR1 is MNHEY and CDR2 SMNVEV (reference sequence). This CDR3 has 15 amino acids. The CDR3 bases are TGTGCCAGCAGTTTTGTTGGGATTAGCACAGATACGCAGTATTTT. Translating gives CASSFVGISTDTQYF.

This clonotype was recorded at least ten times. Being one base from a much bigger clone, this may be a read error. This chain connects TRBV5-4 to TRBJ2-3; 7 positions agree with TRBD1. Germline lookup yields CDR1 SGHNT and CDR2 YYREEE (reference sequence). The CDR3 spans 14 residues. V shed 3 bases and J 1 base; nucleotides not matched to a gene: 2. CDR3 in DNA: TGTGCCAGCAGCTACGGGACAGGCACAGATACGCAGTATTTT. Its translation is CASSYGTGTDTQYF.

This clonotype was detected ten times or more. This sequence joins TRBV20-1 and TRBJ2-5; D is perhaps TRBD1 (7 bases). Germline assignment: CDR1 DFQATT and CDR2 SNEGSKA (reference sequence). The CDR3 is made up of 16 amino acids. Between the trimmed V and J ends, which lost 5 bases and 5 bases, there was a span of 24 bases. The CDR3 protein is CSALGGAGGQVETQYF. The CDR3 DNA is TGCAGTGCTCTTGGCGGGGCAGGGGGACAAGTCGAGACCCAGTACTTC.